These 8 T cell receptor beta chains originate from one sample sequenced in a study of T cell repertoires in cytomegalovirus infection. TCRdb reprocessed the reads with MiXCR, giving one entry per CDR3 protein. The repertoire holds approximately 500,000 distinct CDR3 sequences, with about 15% as singletons. The sequenced material came from CD8+ T cells from PBMCs. The source is a human donor in good health (CMV status not recorded). Some clones in this sample may be carry-over from other donors' samples.

J is TRBJ1-1 and V is TRBV29-1, with a tentative D call TRBD1 (6 bases). CDR1 and CDR2 from the germline V gene are SQVTM and ANQGSEA. Trimming pared 5 bases from V and 1 base from J, leaving 8 bases between. This CDR3 has 12 residues. CDR3 sequence: CSVTGRNTEAFF. CDR3 nucleotide sequence: TGCAGCGTTACAGGGCGGAACACTGAAGCTTTCTTT.

In its sample, this clonotype was seen many times. This sequence joins TRBV7-9 and TRBJ2-1; a possible D gene is TRBD2 (6 bases). Trimming took off 0 bases at V and 3 bases at J, with 9 bases between the two ends. The CDR3 is made up of 15 amino acids. CDR1 and CDR2 from the germline V gene are SEHNR and FQNEAQ (reference sequence). CDR3 region: CASSLASGLYNEQFF. DNA for the CDR3: TGTGCCAGCAGCTTAGCTAGCGGCCTCTACAATGAGCAGTTCTTC.

A few counts support this clonotype. This chain uses TRBV9 with TRBJ2-1, with D perhaps TRBD1 (6 bases). Germline CDR1 is SGDLS and CDR2 is YYNGEE. The CDR3 extends over 13 amino acids. The ends were cut back, 7 bases at V and 4 bases at J, with 12 bases in the middle. The CDR3 coding sequence is TGTGCCAGCGCGATGGGACAATACAATGAGCAGTTCTTC. It translates to CASAMGQYNEQFF.

This clonotype was seen repeatedly, ten times or more. V is TRBV7-9 and J is TRBJ2-4, with a weak D call TRBD1 (5 bases). Per germline, CDR1 SEHNR and CDR2 FQNEAQ (reference sequence). The CDR3 is made up of 14 amino acids. V was clipped by 3 bases and J by 6 bases, with 12 bases between them. The CDR3: CASSFSPDRNIQYF. CDR3 sequence (DNA): TGTGCCAGCAGCTTTTCCCCAGACAGAAACATTCAGTACTTC.

V is TRBV20-1 and J is TRBJ2-5; 9 positions agree with TRBD2. The germline CDR1 and CDR2 sequences are DFQATT and SNEGSKA (reference sequence). With V trimmed by 5 bases and J by 1 base, 11 bases remained unmatched. The CDR3 sequence is 16 residues long. The CDR3 nucleotides are TGCAGTGCTTTCACCCTAAGCGGGGGGACCCAAGAGACCCAGTACTTC. Protein: CSAFTLSGGTQETQYF.

At least ten counts were recorded for this clonotype. The gene calls are TRBV20-1 and TRBJ2-7; TRBD1 agrees at 7 bases. Losses at the gene ends were 2 bases for V and 0 bases for J; bases not matched to a gene: 10. The CDR3 loop spans 16 amino acids. In germline, CDR1 is DFQATT, CDR2 SNEGSKA (reference sequence). The CDR3 spells CSARSTTGVSSYEQYF. The CDR3 DNA is TGCAGTGCTAGATCGACAACAGGGGTGAGCTCCTACGAGCAGTACTTC.

This clonotype came up many times. The V gene is TRBV12-3 or TRBV12-4, the J gene TRBJ2-5, with unresolved D. Between the trimmed V and J ends, which lost 3 bases and 3 bases, there was a span of 11 bases. This CDR3 comprises 14 residues. This CDR3 reads CASSFLPREETQYF. The CDR3 region has the DNA TGTGCCAGCAGTTTTCTTCCCCGAGAAGAGACCCAGTACTTC.

With regard to this clonotype: Being one base from a much bigger clone, this may be a read error. No conserved phenylalanine or tryptophan is present at the end of the CDR3, so a read error is the likely explanation. This chain joins TRBV7-9 and TRBJ2-7; 7 bases align to TRBD2. This CDR3 is built from 17 residues. Germline CDR1 and CDR2: SEHNR and FQNEAQ (reference sequence). V gave up 6 bases and J gave up 4 bases; unmatched junction bases: 18. The CDR3 nucleotides read TGTGCCAGCAGTTCTACTGGATTGACTAGCCAGGCTTACGAGCAGTACTTA. Protein product: CASSSTGLTSQAYEQYL.